These 11 T cell receptor beta chains were sequenced from one sample in a study of blood T cell repertoires in COVID-19. The assay was immunoSEQ multiplex PCR, and TCRdb's table has in-frame clones only and misses some. The table shows about 210,000 clones, with 88% occurring only once. The sequencing sample was made of peripheral blood. The receptor source for this set is a man aged 65-85 years with acute or convalescent COVID-19.

The rearrangement uses TRBV7-3 and TRBJ2-5; the match to TRBD2 covers 14 bases. Germline V gives CDR1 SGHTA, CDR2 FQGTGA. Trimming took 3 bases from V and 5 from J; bases not matched to a gene: 8. The CDR3 has 17 residues. CDR3 DNA sequence: TGTGCCAGCAGCTTGAAGCTGGGACTAGCGGGAGAGGAGACCCAGTACTTC. Its translation: CASSLKLGLAGEETQYF.

V is TRBV7-9 and J is TRBJ2-7; TRBD2 might be the D (5 bases). Trimming took off 3 bases at V and 6 bases at J, with 18 bases between the two ends. The CDR3 runs 15 residues. Per germline, CDR1 SEHNR and CDR2 FQNEAQ (reference sequence). As DNA, the CDR3 is TGTGCCAGCAGCTTTCCTCTAGTGGGAGTCGGCGAGCAGTACTTC. Encoded protein: CASSFPLVGVGEQYF.

CDR3 nucleotide sequence: TGTGCCAGCAGTTACGGGGCGAACGCTAACTATGGCTACACCTTC. Its protein is CASSYGANANYGYTF. The chain combines TRBV6-5 with TRBJ1-2; a possible D gene is TRBD1 (5 bases). V was cut by 2 bases and J by 0 bases, with 10 bases left in between. CDR3 length: 15 residues. CDR1 and CDR2 (germline): MNHEY, SVGAGI.

The CDR3: CASRGQGAGTGELFF. The DNA for the CDR3 is TGTGCCAGCAGGGGACAGGGGGCAGGAACCGGGGAGCTGTTTTTT. The V call is TRBV2, the J call TRBJ2-2, with TRBD1 identical over 12 bases. This CDR3 has 15 amino acids. The germline V gene has CDR1 SNHLY and CDR2 FYNNEI. V lost 6 bases, J lost 5 bases, and 4 bases stayed unmatched.

V usage is TRBV7-2 and J usage is TRBJ1-2; no clear D. The V and J ends lost 5 bases and 4 bases respectively, with 14 bases between them. This CDR3 has 14 amino acids. The germline V gene has CDR1 SGHTA and CDR2 FQGNSA. CDR3 sequence: CASSPDFNGYGYTF. In DNA form, the CDR3 reads TGTGCCAGCAGCCCCGACTTCAATGGCTATGGCTACACCTTC.

This chain uses TRBV3-1 (or the pseudogene TRBV3-2) with TRBJ1-4; D unclear. The V gene's germline CDR1 is LGHDT and CDR2 YNNKEL (reference sequence). There are 12 residues in the CDR3. Trimming left V 0 bases short and J 8 bases short, with 4 bases between. The CDR3: CASSQDSEKLFF. In DNA, the CDR3 is TGTGCCAGCAGCCAAGATTCAGAAAAACTGTTTTTT.

The rearrangement joins TRBV7-3 to TRBJ2-3, with D unresolved. V was pared by 3 bases and J by 8 bases, with 15 bases between. The CDR3 sequence is 14 residues long. CDR1 and CDR2 from the germline V gene are SGHTA and FQGTGA. Here the CDR3 reads CASSFDLQFGTQYF. The CDR3 DNA sequence: TGTGCCAGCAGCTTTGATCTCCAGTTTGGTACGCAGTATTTT.

This clone has just a few counts. The genes are TRBV19 and TRBJ2-1; D is perhaps TRBD2 (6 bases). The ends were cut back, 3 bases at V and 4 bases at J, with 16 bases in the middle. The CDR3 totals 16 residues. CDR1 is LNHDA and CDR2 is SQIVND in the germline V gene (reference sequence). The CDR3 nucleotides read TGTGCCAGTAGTATCACTAGCCGGGGCTCGTACAATGAGCAGTTCTTC. This codes for CASSITSRGSYNEQFF.

CDR3 bases: TGTGCCAGCAGCGGCGGACAGGTTGGTGAAAAACTGTTTTTT. This translates into CASSGGQVGEKLFF. The chain uses TRBV11-3 and TRBJ1-4; 7 bases are shared with TRBD1. The CDR3 has 14 residues. V shed 5 bases, J shed 7 bases, and the junction held 7 bases outside the gene matches. Germline loops: CDR1 SGHNT, CDR2 YENEEA.

This chain links TRBV27 with TRBJ2-1, with TRBD1 matching 9 bases. This CDR3 comprises 15 residues. Germline V gene data show CDR1 as MNHEY and CDR2 as SMNVEV (reference sequence). With 3 bases clipped from V and 7 bases from J, the junction kept 7 bases outside the gene matches. The CDR3 DNA is TGTGCCAGCAGTTTGGACAGGGGCCCTTGGAATGAGCAGTTCTTC. Translated: CASSLDRGPWNEQFF.

The gene calls are TRBV2 and TRBJ2-3; D ambiguous. The ends were cut back, 8 bases at V and 0 bases at J, with 9 bases in the middle. Per germline, CDR1 SNHLY and CDR2 FYNNEI. The CDR3 spans 13 residues. The CDR3 bases are TGTGCCAGCGGTACAATCAGCACAGATACGCAGTATTTT. Its protein product is CASGTISTDTQYF.